The 32 T cell receptor beta chains below come from one sample, sequenced in a study of identical twins. TCRdb redid the calling of the 5' RACE reads with MiXCR, one entry per CDR3 protein. The data show more than 1.5 million distinct CDR3 sequences, more than 30% seen once. The source material was cord blood. These receptor sequences come from a newborn girl in good health.

The V and J genes are TRBV20-1 and TRBJ1-1, with D unresolved. The CDR3 runs 11 residues. The V and J ends lost 3 bases and 10 bases respectively, with 12 bases between them. Germline lookup yields CDR1 DFQATT and CDR2 SNEGSKA (reference sequence). This CDR3 is CSARGRGVAFF. CDR3 DNA: TGCAGTGCTAGGGGCCGTGGAGTAGCTTTCTTT.

The rearrangement links TRBV16 to TRBJ2-7, with TRBD2 identical over 9 bases. CDR1 is KGHSY, CDR2 FQNENV, per germline. The CDR3 totals 15 residues. Trimming cost V 4 bases and J 1 base; bases outside gene matches: 5. For the CDR3, the DNA is TGTGCCAGCAGCCTCAGGACTAGCGCTTCCTACGAGCAGTACTTC. Its translation: CASSLRTSASYEQYF.

To note about this clonotype: A junction boundary mismatches the germline segment, possibly from a read error. V is TRBV28 and J is TRBJ2-7; 7 bases fit TRBD1. CDR3 size: 15 residues. Germline CDR1 is MDHEN and CDR2 is SYDVKM. The CDR3 coding sequence is TGTGCCAGCAGTCCCGGGACAGTACTTACTTACGGGCAGTACTTC. Residues: CASSPGTVLTYGQYF.

This clonotype was seen a few times. V is TRBV18 and J is TRBJ1-1; the D gene is possibly TRBD1 (5 bases). The CDR3 spans 15 residues. The V and J ends lost 4 bases and 1 base respectively, with 13 bases between them. Germline values: CDR1 KGHSH, CDR2 LQKENI. CDR3 sequence reads: CASSLSRAPNTEAFF. CDR3 bases: TGTGCCAGCTCACTATCCAGGGCCCCGAACACTGAAGCTTTCTTT.

This clonotype occurred a few times. The CDR3 sequence is CASSAFAGGNNEQFF. The CDR3 region has the DNA TGCGCCAGCAGCGCCTTTGCGGGGGGAAACAATGAGCAGTTCTTC. The chain joins TRBV4-1 to TRBJ2-1, with 8 bases lining up with TRBD2. With V trimmed by 5 bases and J by 5 bases, 8 bases remained unmatched. The CDR3 is 15 amino acids. CDR1 is MGHRA and CDR2 is YSYEKL in the germline V gene.

Ten or more counts support this clonotype. The chain is built from TRBV20-1 and TRBJ2-5; no reliable D call. CDR1 is DFQATT and CDR2 is SNEGSKA in the germline V gene (reference sequence). CDR3 length equals 14 residues. Deletions cut 5 bases from V and 5 bases from J, with 18 bases between. The DNA for the CDR3 is TGCAGTGCTCCGGCTTTCTCGGCCTTGGAGACCCAGTACTTC. Its protein product is CSAPAFSALETQYF.

The V and J genes are TRBV9 and TRBJ1-3; tentative D call: TRBD1 (6 bases). The V end was cut by 1 base, the J end by 1 base, with 12 bases between. Germline values: CDR1 SGDLS, CDR2 YYNGEE. The CDR3 consists of 16 residues. In nucleotides, the CDR3 is TGTGCCAGCAGCGTAACGATTCAGGGGTCTGGAAACACCATATATTTT. Its protein is CASSVTIQGSGNTIYF.

The rearrangement links TRBV11-1 to TRBJ2-1; 7 nucleotides align to TRBD1. The end of the DNA is better explained by TRBJ2-7, so the J call may be wrong. Germline-derived CDR1 and CDR2 are SGHAT and FQDESV (reference sequence). The CDR3 is 16 residues long. The CDR3 loop reads CASSPRADRFNNEQYF. The CDR3 DNA reads as TGTGCCAGCAGCCCCCGGGCGGACAGGTTCAACAATGAGCAGTACTTC.

This clonotype showed up just a few times. This chain connects TRBV16 to TRBJ1-5; D unclear. The V and J ends lost 0 bases and 4 bases respectively, with 7 bases between them. This CDR3 contains 14 residues. Germline CDR1 and CDR2: KGHSY and FQNENV. In DNA form, the CDR3 reads TGTGCCAGCAGCCAATCGGGCCGGAATCAGCCCCAGCATTTT. Translation: CASSQSGRNQPQHF.

This clonotype appeared many times. The genes are TRBV7-2 and TRBJ2-7, with a weak D call TRBD1 (5 bases). This CDR3 is 14 amino acids long. Per germline, CDR1 SGHTA and CDR2 FQGNSA. V was clipped by 1 base and J by 2 bases, with 9 bases between them. CDR3 in DNA: TGTGCCAGCAGCTTAGTGAAGGGGACCTACGAGCAGTACTTC. This codes for CASSLVKGTYEQYF. The full variable domain, with the rest looked up from reference TRBV7-2 and TRBJ2-7, is GAGVSQSPSNKVTEKGKDVELRCDPISGHTALYWYRQSLGQGLEFLIYFQGNSAPDKSGLPSDRFSAERTGGSVSTLTIQRTQQEDSAVYLCASSLVKGTYEQYFGPGTRLTVT.

CDR3 nucleotides: TGTGCCAGCAGCGCCTGGACAGGGGGCATGAACACTGAAGCTTTCTTT. It encodes CASSAWTGGMNTEAFF. This rearrangement joins TRBV7-2 to TRBJ1-1; 11 nucleotides match TRBD1. This CDR3 is built from 16 residues. Germline V gives CDR1 SGHTA, CDR2 FQGNSA. Trimming cost V 5 bases and J 0 bases; bases outside gene matches: 5.

The gene calls are TRBV24-1 and TRBJ2-1; the match to TRBD2 covers 7 bases. CDR1 is KGHDR, CDR2 SFDVKD, per germline. Trimming at V came to 9 bases and at J to 7 bases, leaving 8 bases not matched to a gene. CDR3 length equals 13 residues. In nucleotides, the CDR3 is TGTGCCACCGGACCCGGGGGGAGAAATGAGCAGTTCTTC. Translation: CATGPGGRNEQFF.

Worth noting for this clonotype: At one of its ends the junction is not consistent with the germline gene, which may arise from a read error. The chain has TRBV12-3 or TRBV12-4 and TRBJ2-1; 9 bases line up with TRBD1. The CDR3 has 16 amino acids. This chain's CDR3 is CASSFFVGQGGNGQFF. CDR3 DNA: TGTGCCAGCAGTTTTTTCGTGGGACAGGGAGGCAATGGGCAGTTCTTC.

This clonotype was observed a few times. A much larger clone differs by one base, so this may be a read error. This sequence joins TRBV2 and TRBJ1-5; D is ambiguous. V gave up 2 bases and J gave up 2 bases, with 4 bases separating them. Germline V gene data show CDR1 as SNHLY and CDR2 as FYNNEI. This CDR3 has 13 amino acids. The chain's CDR3 is CASSEKGNQPQHF. In DNA, the CDR3 is TGTGCCAGCAGTGAAAAGGGCAATCAGCCCCAGCATTTT.

This clonotype was seen a handful of times. The chain employs TRBV4-2 and TRBJ1-5, with D perhaps TRBD1 (5 bases). Trimming took off 5 bases at V and 0 bases at J, with 23 bases between the two ends. Germline V gives CDR1 LGHNA, CDR2 YNFKEQ. CDR3 length: 19 amino acids. CDR3 DNA: TGTGCCAGCAGCGAAAGGGGTTATGGGGGGGGGTATAGCAATCAGCCCCAGCATTTT. Its protein is CASSERGYGGGYSNQPQHF.

In its sample, this clonotype was seen a few times. This chain joins TRBV27 and TRBJ1-1; 9 nucleotides align to TRBD1. The V gene end was trimmed by 5 bases and the J gene end by 1 base; junction bases not matched to a gene: 14. The CDR3 totals 18 residues. CDR1 is MNHEY, CDR2 SMNVEV, per germline (reference sequence). CDR3 region: CASSLIGLGTGKNTEAFF. CDR3 in DNA: TGTGCCAGCAGTCTTATCGGACTGGGGACAGGGAAGAACACTGAAGCTTTCTTT.

This clonotype appeared a few times. V and J are TRBV5-1 and TRBJ2-3; 9 bases agree with TRBD2. From germline, CDR1 is SGHRS and CDR2 YFSETQ. V shed 6 bases and J 0 bases; nucleotides not matched to a gene: 8. The CDR3 runs 16 residues. This chain's CDR3 is CASNLSGRTSTDTQYF. In DNA form, the CDR3 reads TGCGCCAGCAACCTTAGCGGGAGAACTAGCACAGATACGCAGTATTTT.

The chain carries TRBV12-5 and TRBJ2-1, with unresolved D. Trimming pared 0 bases from V and 6 bases from J, leaving 18 bases between. CDR3 size: 17 residues. Germline V gene sequence: CDR1 LGHNT, CDR2 FRNRAP. CDR3 protein: CASGLVVDLGSLNEQFF. Here the CDR3 DNA reads TGTGCTAGTGGTTTGGTGGTCGATCTCGGATCTCTCAATGAGCAGTTCTTC.

This chain joins TRBV20-1 and TRBJ2-1, with D tentatively TRBD1 or TRBD2 (7 bases each). Germline CDR1 DFQATT, CDR2 SNEGSKA (reference sequence). V lost 4 bases, J lost 9 bases, and 13 bases lay in between. The CDR3 covers 12 residues. The CDR3: CSAIPRGGEQFF. The DNA of the CDR3 is TGCAGTGCTATCCCCAGGGGGGGTGAGCAGTTCTTC.

The J gene is TRBJ2-1, the V gene TRBV12-5; D is possibly TRBD2 (6 bases). Trimming cost V 5 bases and J 8 bases, with 13 bases left between them. The CDR3 consists of 13 residues. In germline, CDR1 is LGHNT, CDR2 FRNRAP. The CDR3 DNA reads TGTGCTAGTGGTCCCCCGGGGGACGATGAGCAGTTCTTC. Amino acids: CASGPPGDDEQFF. Full variable domain (missing parts from reference TRBV12-5 and TRBJ2-1): DARVTQTPRHKVTEMGQEVTMRCQPILGHNTVFWYRQTMMQGLELLAYFRNRAPLDDSGMPKDRFSAEMPDATLATLKIQPSEPRDSAVYFCASGPPGDDEQFFGPGTRLTVL.

Ten or more counts support this clonotype. This chain connects TRBV12-3 or TRBV12-4 to TRBJ2-5; no definite D call. The CDR3 sequence is 16 residues long. V lost 0 bases and J 3 bases, leaving 14 bases between the germline ends. The CDR3 spells CASSLALLLSEETQYF. As DNA, the CDR3 is TGTGCCAGCAGTTTAGCTCTACTGCTTTCCGAAGAGACCCAGTACTTC.

The CDR3 DNA sequence: TGTGCCAGCAGCCGTGGGGGGGAAGATACGCAGTATTTT. Translated: CASSRGGEDTQYF. The V call is TRBV5-5, the J call TRBJ2-3; TRBD2 matches at 7 bases. V shed 4 bases and J 5 bases; nucleotides not matched to a gene: 4. The CDR3 has 13 residues. The germline CDR1 and CDR2 sequences are SGHKS and YYEKEE (reference sequence). The whole variable domain, filled in from reference TRBV5-5 and TRBJ2-3, reads DAGVTQSPTHLIKTRGQQVTLRCSPISGHKSVSWYQQVLGQGPQFIFQYYEKEERGRGNFPDRFSARQFPNYSSELNVNALLLGDSALYLCASSRGGEDTQYFGPGTRLTVL.

This clonotype was seen more than once but under ten times. V and J are TRBV20-1 and TRBJ2-3; D is possibly TRBD1 (6 bases). The CDR3 has 16 amino acids. Trimming shortened V by 1 base and J by 7 bases, and 21 bases separated the two germline ends. The germline gives CDR1 DFQATT, CDR2 SNEGSKA (reference sequence). In nucleotides, the CDR3 is TGCAGTGCTAGAGGGCGGATGGGGGCTCGGGTACATACGCAGTATTTT. Translation gives CSARGRMGARVHTQYF.

This clonotype has at least ten counts. The junction departs from the called germline gene at one end, perhaps through a read error. The chain links TRBV10-1 to TRBJ2-5, with D possibly TRBD1 on 6 matching bases. This CDR3 comprises 13 residues. Germline V gene sequence: CDR1 WNHNN, CDR2 SYGVQD (reference sequence). The CDR3 protein is CASSGQYQETQYF. In DNA, the CDR3 is TGTGCCAGCAGCGGACAGTACCAAGAGACCCAGTACTTC.

In its sample, this clonotype was seen many times. V is TRBV14 and J is TRBJ2-4; D call uncertain. V lost 4 bases to trimming and J lost 5 bases, with 12 bases between them. There are 14 residues in the CDR3. Per germline, CDR1 SGHDN and CDR2 FVKESK. CDR3 residues: CASSPRTDENIQYF. CDR3 sequence (DNA): TGTGCCAGCAGCCCCCGGACGGACGAAAACATTCAGTACTTC.

The genes are TRBV6-6 and TRBJ1-6; D is unresolved. The V and J ends lost 6 bases and 7 bases respectively, with 19 bases between them. The CDR3 is 16 residues long. CDR1 and CDR2 (germline): MNHNY, SVGAGI (reference sequence). The CDR3 region has the DNA TGTGCCAGCAGGCACGTCCAAAGGGATGAGAATTCACCCCTCCACTTT. Translating it yields CASRHVQRDENSPLHF.

This clonotype has a handful of counts. CDR3 in DNA: TGCAGTGCTAGCGGGATTCACTACGAGCAGTACTTC. This sequence encodes CSASGIHYEQYF. The J gene is TRBJ2-7, the V gene TRBV20-1, with TRBD2 as a possible D gene (5 bases). The CDR3 runs 12 residues. V lost 3 bases to trimming and J lost 3 bases, with 9 bases between them. Germline assignment: CDR1 DFQATT and CDR2 SNEGSKA (reference sequence).

This clonotype showed up just a few times. V and J are TRBV19 and TRBJ2-3; D might be TRBD1 or TRBD2, each matching 5 bases. With 3 bases removed from V and 6 bases from J, the gap between germline ends came to 13 bases. Germline V gives CDR1 LNHDA, CDR2 SQIVND (reference sequence). The CDR3 is 14 amino acids. The CDR3 DNA follows: TGTGCCAGTAGTATGGGTCGGGGCCTCGATACGCAGTATTTT. Translation: CASSMGRGLDTQYF.

This clonotype was found many times. The chain recombines TRBV12-3 or TRBV12-4 with TRBJ2-3; 13 bases match TRBD2. The V and J ends lost 5 bases and 4 bases, in that order; junction bases with no gene match: 3. The CDR3 spans 15 residues. In DNA, the CDR3 is TGTGCCAGCAGTGTACTAGCGGGGGGGTCAGATACGCAGTATTTT. This gives the protein CASSVLAGGSDTQYF.

This clonotype was seen many times. A junction boundary mismatches the germline segment, possibly from a read error. The gene calls are TRBV5-1 and TRBJ2-3; D is possibly TRBD1 (5 bases). Per the germline V gene, CDR1 is SGHRS and CDR2 is YFSETQ. There are 16 residues in the CDR3. The CDR3 loop is CASRFRAGPSTDTQYF. The CDR3 DNA reads as TGCGCCAGCCGCTTCAGGGCAGGGCCTAGCACAGATACGCAGTATTTT.

This clonotype was observed a handful of times. The CDR3 loop is CSARVAGSRNNEQFF. CDR3 in DNA: TGCAGTGCTAGAGTCGCCGGGAGCCGGAACAATGAGCAGTTCTTC. The chain is built from TRBV20-1 and TRBJ2-1, with D maybe TRBD2 (6 bases). Trimming cost V 1 base and J 5 bases, with 15 bases left between them. Germline V CDR1 and CDR2: DFQATT, SNEGSKA (reference sequence). CDR3 length: 15 amino acids.

The chain employs TRBV25-1 and TRBJ2-3; tentatively, D is TRBD1 or TRBD2 (6 bases each). The CDR3 totals 14 residues. V was pared by 2 bases and J by 6 bases, with 12 bases between. Germline V CDR1 and CDR2: MGHDK, SYGVNS. The CDR3 bases are TGTGCCAGCAGTGAACAGGGGAGGTCGGATACGCAGTATTTT. This encodes CASSEQGRSDTQYF.